This TCR beta chain was profiled in a study of patients and donors after allogeneic stem cell transplantation. This clonotype has only a few counts. TCRdb re-called the RT-PCR reads with MiXCR, one entry per CDR3 protein. The table lists about 960,000 distinct CDR3 sequences, about 20% of them singletons, with around 6% in the top ten. Trimming shortened V by 8 bases and J by 6 bases, and 25 bases separated the two germline ends. The germline V gene encodes CDR1 MGHDK and CDR2 SYGVNS. The CDR3 loop spans 16 amino acids. Sequencing input: blood, either unsorted or a sorted T cell fraction (not recorded which). The chain has TRBV25-1 and TRBJ1-2; D call uncertain. The receptor's source is a human donor who was either an allogeneic HSCT recipient or a stem cell or donor lymphocyte infusion donor (not recorded which). It is not recorded whose cells these are; they may come from a transplant donor. CDR3 amino acids: CASAKTRPDGENGYTF. For the CDR3, the DNA is TGTGCCAGCGCGAAAACCCGCCCGGACGGAGAAAATGGCTACACCTTC.